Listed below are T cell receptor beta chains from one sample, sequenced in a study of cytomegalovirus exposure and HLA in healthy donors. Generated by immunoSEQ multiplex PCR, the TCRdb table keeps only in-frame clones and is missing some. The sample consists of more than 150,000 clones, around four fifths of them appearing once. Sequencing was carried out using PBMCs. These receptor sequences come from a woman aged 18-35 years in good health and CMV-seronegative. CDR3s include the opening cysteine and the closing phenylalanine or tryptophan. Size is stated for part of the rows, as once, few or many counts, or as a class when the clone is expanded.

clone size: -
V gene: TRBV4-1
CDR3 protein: CASSQVLGNQPQHF

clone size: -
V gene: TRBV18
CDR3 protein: CASSRLRVGSNQPQHF

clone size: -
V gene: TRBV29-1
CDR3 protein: CSARGQGGRLAKNIQYF

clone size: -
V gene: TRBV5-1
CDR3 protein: CASSSGTATGELFF

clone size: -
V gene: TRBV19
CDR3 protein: CASSILSGGYNEQFF

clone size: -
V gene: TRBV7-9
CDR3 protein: CASSFLLGALVPGANVLTF

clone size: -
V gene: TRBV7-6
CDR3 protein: CASSFSSGASTDTQYF

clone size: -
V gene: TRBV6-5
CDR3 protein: CASSRGTSEAFF

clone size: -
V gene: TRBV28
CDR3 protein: CASRHGTGQGNNSPLHF

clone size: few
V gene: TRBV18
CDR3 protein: CAGSRGGSSYEQYF

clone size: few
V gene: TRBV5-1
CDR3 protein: CASSSDREGYTF

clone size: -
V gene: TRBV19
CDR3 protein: CASSILGRDTEAFF

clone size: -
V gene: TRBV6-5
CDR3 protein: CASSNGQGAGGYTF

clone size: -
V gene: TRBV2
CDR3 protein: CASNRQATEAFF

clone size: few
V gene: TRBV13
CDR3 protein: CASRSRGSENQKLFF

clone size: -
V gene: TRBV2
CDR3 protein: CASWETGGLSYEQYF

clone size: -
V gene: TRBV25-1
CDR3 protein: CASSEGGLAYEQYF

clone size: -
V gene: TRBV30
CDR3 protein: CAWSTGNSYEQYF